These T cell receptor beta chains were read from a single sample in a study of patients and donors after allogeneic stem cell transplantation. One entry per CDR3 protein results from TCRdb running MiXCR on the RT-PCR reads. The sample holds hundreds of thousands of distinct CDR3 sequences, approximately 16% seen once. Sequenced input: blood, either unsorted or a sorted T cell fraction (not recorded which). The receptors stem from a human donor who was either an allogeneic HSCT recipient or a stem cell or donor lymphocyte infusion donor (not recorded which). It is not recorded whose cells these are; they may come from a transplant donor. The CDR3 runs from the conserved cysteine through the conserved F or W. The D gene is left open where the match is weak. Part of the rows lack a size; the others show once, few, many or a class for expanded clones.

TGTGCCAGCAGCCCCTTCGGACTAGCGGTCTACGAGCAGTACTTC,CASSPFGLAVYEQYF,NA,15,TRBV14,TRBJ2-7,TRBD2
TGCAGTGCTAGCGCAGGGTACTATGGCTACACCTTC,CSASAGYYGYTF,few,12,TRBV20-1,TRBJ1-2,NA
TGTGCCAGCAGCCGGGCGGGGGGGGTAAACTACGAGCAGTACTTC,CASSRAGGVNYEQYF,few,15,TRBV6-1,TRBJ2-7,TRBD2
TGTGCTAGTGGTTTTGAGACAGGGGCATCGAACACTGAAGCTTTCTTT,CASGFETGASNTEAFF,NA,16,TRBV12-5,TRBJ1-1,TRBD1
TGCAGCGTTGAAGCTAGCGGGAGGGATCGAGATGAGCAGTACTTC,CSVEASGRDRDEQYF,NA,15,TRBV29-1,TRBJ2-7,TRBD2
TGTGCCACCAGTGGTGATAGGGGGAAAGGGGAGACCCAGTACTTC,CATSGDRGKGETQYF,NA,15,TRBV24-1,TRBJ2-5,NA
TGTGCCACCAGCAGTTGGCCCTACAATGAGCAGTTCTTC,CATSSWPYNEQFF,NA,13,TRBV15,TRBJ2-1,NA
TGTGCCAGCAGCCCCCGGACAGGTCCCACAGATACGCAGTATTTT,CASSPRTGPTDTQYF,NA,15,TRBV9,TRBJ2-3,TRBD1
TGTGCCAGTGGACAGGGGTTTTCACCCCTCCACTTT,CASGQGFSPLHF,NA,12,TRBV25-1,TRBJ1-6,TRBD1
TGCAGCGTTGATCTACAGGGAGTGGATCCATACACCTTC,CSVDLQGVDPYTF,NA,13,TRBV29-1,TRBJ1-2,NA
TGTGCCAGTAGTATAAGTCTCCGGCCCAAGCTAAACTATGGCTACACCTTC,CASSISLRPKLNYGYTF,few,17,TRBV19,TRBJ1-2,NA